The 4 T cell receptor beta chains listed next were all sequenced from one sample in a study of glioma-infiltrating T cells after dendritic cell vaccination (dated by TCRdb to 2015 to 2016). The library was generated by the immunoSEQ multiplex PCR assay. TCRdb carries this immuneACCESS record with in-frame sequences only. Its versions omit some clonotypes, under half of them owing to an unresolved V gene in the studies checked, with the rest unexplained. Present in this sample are about 65,000 clones, about 89% of which were seen just once. The ten largest account for roughly 10% of the sample. Sample time point, as interpreted from the label and publication: after dendritic cell vaccination, including at tumor progression/relapse. Sequencing was performed on blood, taken after dendritic cell vaccination. The receptors were gathered from a human donor with glioblastoma.

V gene TRBV19 combines with J gene TRBJ1-5; TRBD1 matches 7 bases. CDR3 size: 15 residues. V shed 8 bases and J 4 bases; nucleotides not matched to a gene: 11. Germline loops: CDR1 LNHDA, CDR2 SQIVND (reference sequence). The CDR3 region is CASARIGRGNQPQHF. In DNA form, the CDR3 reads TGTGCCAGTGCTCGAATCGGCAGGGGGAATCAGCCCCAGCATTTT.

The chain employs TRBV5-1 and TRBJ2-2; D unclear. The CDR3 extends over 15 amino acids. CDR1 and CDR2 (germline): SGHRS, YFSETQ. With 3 bases removed from V and 0 bases from J, the gap between germline ends came to 9 bases. CDR3 sequence reads: CASSWYTTNTGELFF. The CDR3 DNA reads TGCGCCAGCAGCTGGTACACTACGAACACCGGGGAGCTGTTTTTT.

This chain connects TRBV11-2 to TRBJ1-4, with D maybe TRBD1 (5 bases). The germline gives CDR1 SGHAT, CDR2 FQNNGV. The CDR3 consists of 10 residues. V was trimmed by 4 bases and J by 11 bases, leaving 5 bases between them. The CDR3 DNA follows: TGTGCCAGCAGCTCAGGGAAACTGTTTTTT. Translated, it gives CASSSGKLFF.

The sample holds one count of this clone. The chain has TRBV7-3 and TRBJ2-3; 8 nucleotides line up with TRBD2. The germline V gene has CDR1 SGHTA and CDR2 FQGTGA. Trimming took 7 bases from V and 3 from J; bases not matched to a gene: 6. The CDR3 loop spans 14 amino acids. In nucleotides, the CDR3 is TGTGCCAGCACCGGCGGGGGGCGGACAGATACGCAGTATTTT. Translation: CASTGGGRTDTQYF.